This paragraph reports one TCR beta chain. The sample belongs to a study of blood T cell repertoires in COVID-19. As for the study in general: Samples came from the United States, Italy and Spain, spanning acute and convalescent COVID-19. In each case, the material was cDNA or gDNA derived from T cells, B-cell-depleted T cells, or PBMCs.

As originally analysed: Estimation of nucleated cell counts was performed using reference gene primer amplification. Sequencing was performed with immunoSEQ multiplex PCR; in TCRdb, only in-frame clones are kept and a portion is missing. Clone size and the V and J calls come from that table; the DNA yielded D and trimming. The data hold 200,000 to 250,000 clones, with 80% to 85% observed a single time. The clonotype originates from a woman at least 80 years old with active or convalescent COVID-19. The sample consisted of peripheral blood.

The CDR3: CASKNTGTRSYEQYF. The DNA for the CDR3 is TGTGCCAGCAAAAACACAGGGACCCGGTCCTACGAGCAGTACTTC. The chain uses TRBV2 and TRBJ2-7, with a weak D call TRBD1 (6 bases). Germline V CDR1 and CDR2: SNHLY, FYNNEI. This CDR3 spans 15 amino acids. The V end was cut by 7 bases, the J end by 1 base, with 17 bases between.